The present TCR beta chain was sequenced within a study of blood T cell repertoires in COVID-19. Study overall: PBMCs, B-cell-depleted T cells, or T cells were the source of the cDNA or gDNA that made up the material.

This CDR3 comprises 17 residues. CDR1 and CDR2 from the germline V gene are SGHTA and FQGTGA. Trimming took off 5 bases at V and 5 bases at J, with 22 bases between the two ends. Generated by immunoSEQ multiplex PCR, the TCRdb table keeps only in-frame clones and is missing some. The sample holds some 400,000 clones, approximately 87% seen once. The J gene is TRBJ2-1, the V gene TRBV7-3; D might be TRBD1 (6 bases). Material for sequencing was peripheral blood. The origin of this receptor is an older woman with COVID-19, enrolled during active disease. CDR3 DNA: TGTGCCAGCAGCACTAAGGGGGAGAACGAATTAAACAATGAGCAGTTCTTC. It encodes CASSTKGENELNNEQFF.